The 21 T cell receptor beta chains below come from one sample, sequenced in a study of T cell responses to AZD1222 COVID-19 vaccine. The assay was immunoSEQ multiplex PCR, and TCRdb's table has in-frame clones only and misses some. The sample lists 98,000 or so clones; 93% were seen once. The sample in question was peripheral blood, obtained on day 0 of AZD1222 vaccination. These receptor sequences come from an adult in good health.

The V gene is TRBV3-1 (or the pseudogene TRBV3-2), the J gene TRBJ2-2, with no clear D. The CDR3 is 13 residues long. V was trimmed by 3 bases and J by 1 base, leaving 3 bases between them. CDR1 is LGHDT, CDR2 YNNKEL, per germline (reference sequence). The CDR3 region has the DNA TGTGCCAGCAGCCACCTGAACACCGGGGAGCTGTTTTTT. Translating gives CASSHLNTGELFF.

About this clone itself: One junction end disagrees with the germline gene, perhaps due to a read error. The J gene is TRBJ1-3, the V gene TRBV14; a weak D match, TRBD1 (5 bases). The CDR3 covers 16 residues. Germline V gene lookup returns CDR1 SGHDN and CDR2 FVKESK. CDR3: CASSASRGSIGTTIYF. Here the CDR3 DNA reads TGTGCCAGCAGTGCCTCTCGGGGGTCCATAGGAACCACCATATATTTT. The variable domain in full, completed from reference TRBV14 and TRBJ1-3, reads EAGVTQFPSHSVIEKGQTVTLRCDPISGHDNLYWYRRVMGKEIKFLLHFVKESKQDESGMPNNRFLAERTGGTYSTLKVQPAELEDSGVYFCASSASRGSIGTTIYFGEGSWLTVV.

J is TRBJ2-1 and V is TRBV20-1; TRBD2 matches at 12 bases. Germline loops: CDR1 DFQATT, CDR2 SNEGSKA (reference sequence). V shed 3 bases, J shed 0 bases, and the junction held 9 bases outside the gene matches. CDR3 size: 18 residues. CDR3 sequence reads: CSASSGLAGTSSYNEQFF. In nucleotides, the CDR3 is TGCAGTGCTAGTTCCGGACTAGCGGGAACCAGCTCCTACAATGAGCAGTTCTTC.

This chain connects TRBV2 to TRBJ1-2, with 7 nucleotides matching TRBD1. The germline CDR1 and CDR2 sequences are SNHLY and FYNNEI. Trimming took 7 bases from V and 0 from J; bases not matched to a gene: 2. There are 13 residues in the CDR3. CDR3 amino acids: CASNDRANYGYTF. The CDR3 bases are TGTGCCAGCAACGACAGGGCTAACTATGGCTACACCTTC.

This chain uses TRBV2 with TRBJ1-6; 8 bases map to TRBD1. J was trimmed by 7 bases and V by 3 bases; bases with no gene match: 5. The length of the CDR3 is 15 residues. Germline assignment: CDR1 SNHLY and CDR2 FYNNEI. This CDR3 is CASSEDRVENSPLHF. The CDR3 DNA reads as TGTGCCAGCAGTGAGGACAGGGTGGAGAATTCACCCCTCCACTTT.

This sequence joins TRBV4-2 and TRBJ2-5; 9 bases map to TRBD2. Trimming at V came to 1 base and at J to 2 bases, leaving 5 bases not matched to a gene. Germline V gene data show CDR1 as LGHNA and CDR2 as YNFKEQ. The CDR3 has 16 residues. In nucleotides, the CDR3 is TGTGCCAGCAGCCAAGCTAGCGGGGCGGGACAAGAGACCCAGTACTTC. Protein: CASSQASGAGQETQYF.

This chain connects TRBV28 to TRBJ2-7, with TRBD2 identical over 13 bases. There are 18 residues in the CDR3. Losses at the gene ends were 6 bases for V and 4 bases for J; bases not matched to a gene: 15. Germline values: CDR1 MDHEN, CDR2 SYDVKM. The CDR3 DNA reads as TGTGCCAGCAGGGACTTGGGACTAGCGGGAAGGTCGCGATACGAGCAGTACTTC. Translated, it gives CASRDLGLAGRSRYEQYF.

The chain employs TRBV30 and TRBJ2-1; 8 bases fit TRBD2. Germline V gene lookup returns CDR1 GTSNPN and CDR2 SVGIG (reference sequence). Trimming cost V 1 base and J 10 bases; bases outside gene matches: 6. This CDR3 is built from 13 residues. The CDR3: CAWSGVSGTEQFF. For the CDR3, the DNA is TGTGCCTGGAGTGGGGTTAGCGGGACCGAGCAGTTCTTC.

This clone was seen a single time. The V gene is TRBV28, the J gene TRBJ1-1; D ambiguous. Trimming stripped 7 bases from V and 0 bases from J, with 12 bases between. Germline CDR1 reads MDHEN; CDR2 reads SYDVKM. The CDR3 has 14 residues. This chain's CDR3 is CASMWGGMNTEAFF. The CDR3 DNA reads TGTGCCAGCATGTGGGGAGGCATGAACACTGAAGCTTTCTTT.

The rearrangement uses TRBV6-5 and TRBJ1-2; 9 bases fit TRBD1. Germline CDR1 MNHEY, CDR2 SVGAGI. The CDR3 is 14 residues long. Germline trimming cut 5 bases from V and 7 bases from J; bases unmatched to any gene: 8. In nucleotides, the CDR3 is TGTGCCAGCAGTAATAACAGGGGGCGAAGTGGCTACACCTTC. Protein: CASSNNRGRSGYTF.

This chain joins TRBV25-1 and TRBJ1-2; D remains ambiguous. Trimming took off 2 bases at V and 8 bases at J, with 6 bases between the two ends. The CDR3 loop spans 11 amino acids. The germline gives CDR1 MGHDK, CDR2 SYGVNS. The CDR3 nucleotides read TGTGCCAGCAGTGAAGTACGAGGCTACACCTTC. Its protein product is CASSEVRGYTF.

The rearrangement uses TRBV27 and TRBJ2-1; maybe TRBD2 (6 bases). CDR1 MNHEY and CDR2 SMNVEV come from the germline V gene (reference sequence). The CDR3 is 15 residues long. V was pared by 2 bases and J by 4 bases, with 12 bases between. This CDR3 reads CASSLGLGLYNEQFF. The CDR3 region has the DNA TGTGCCAGCAGTTTAGGGCTTGGACTATACAATGAGCAGTTCTTC.

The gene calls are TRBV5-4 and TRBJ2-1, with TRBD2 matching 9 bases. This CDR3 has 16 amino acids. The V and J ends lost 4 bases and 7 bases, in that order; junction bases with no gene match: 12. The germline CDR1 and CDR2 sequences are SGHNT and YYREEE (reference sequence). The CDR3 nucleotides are TGTGCCAGCAGCGGAAACGTAGCGGGAGTCGGTAATGAGCAGTTCTTC. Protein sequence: CASSGNVAGVGNEQFF.

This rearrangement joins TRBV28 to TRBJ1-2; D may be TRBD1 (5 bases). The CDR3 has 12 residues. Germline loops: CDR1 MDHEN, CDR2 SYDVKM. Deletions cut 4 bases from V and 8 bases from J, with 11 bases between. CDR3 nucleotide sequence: TGTGCCAGCAGTTCCCAGGGTTTGGGCTACACCTTC. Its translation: CASSSQGLGYTF.

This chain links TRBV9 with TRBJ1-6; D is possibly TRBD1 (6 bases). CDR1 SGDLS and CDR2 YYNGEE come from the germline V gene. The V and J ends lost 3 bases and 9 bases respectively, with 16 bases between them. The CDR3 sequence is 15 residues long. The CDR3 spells CASSALDRMGSPLHF. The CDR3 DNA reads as TGTGCCAGCAGCGCCTTGGACAGAATGGGTTCACCCCTCCACTTT.

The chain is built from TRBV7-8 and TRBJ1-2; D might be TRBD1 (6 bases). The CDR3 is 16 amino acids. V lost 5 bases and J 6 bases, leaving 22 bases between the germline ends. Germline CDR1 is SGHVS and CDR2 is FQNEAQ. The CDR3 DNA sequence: TGTGCCAGCAGCCCCGGGAGGACAGTCCTATGGGATGGCTACACCTTC. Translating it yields CASSPGRTVLWDGYTF.

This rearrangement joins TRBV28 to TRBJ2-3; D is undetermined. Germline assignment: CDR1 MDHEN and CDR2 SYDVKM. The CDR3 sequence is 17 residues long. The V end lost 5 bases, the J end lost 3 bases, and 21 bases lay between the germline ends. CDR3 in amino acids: CASSKRYSLGGTDTQYF. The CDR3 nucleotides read TGTGCCAGCAGTAAGAGATATAGCCTGGGTGGAACAGATACGCAGTATTTT.

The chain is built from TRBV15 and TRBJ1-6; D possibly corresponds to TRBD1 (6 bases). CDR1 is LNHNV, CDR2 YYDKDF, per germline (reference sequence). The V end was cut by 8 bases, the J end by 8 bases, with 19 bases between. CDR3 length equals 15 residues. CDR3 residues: CATPANLEGDSPLHF. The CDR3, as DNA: TGTGCCACCCCGGCCAACCTCGAGGGGGATTCACCCCTCCACTTT. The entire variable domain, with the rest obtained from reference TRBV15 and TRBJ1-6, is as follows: DAMVIQNPRYQVTQFGKPVTLSCSQTLNHNVMYWYQQKSSQAPKLLFHYYDKDFNNEADTPDNFQSRRPNTSFCFLDIRSPGLGDTAMYLCATPANLEGDSPLHFGNGTRLTVT.

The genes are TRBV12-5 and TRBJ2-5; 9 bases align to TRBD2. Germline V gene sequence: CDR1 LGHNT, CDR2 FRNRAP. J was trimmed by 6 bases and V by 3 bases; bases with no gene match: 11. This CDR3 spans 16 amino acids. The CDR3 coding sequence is TGTGCTAGTGGTTTAGCGACTAGCGGCTCTGCCCAGACCCAGTACTTC. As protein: CASGLATSGSAQTQYF.

The CDR3 sequence: CASSLASGPYSPLHF. The DNA of the CDR3 is TGCGCCAGCAGCTTGGCCTCGGGCCCTTATTCACCCCTCCACTTT. This rearrangement joins TRBV5-1 to TRBJ1-6; no definite D call. Trimming removed 0 bases at V and 8 bases at J, with 12 bases between. The CDR3 runs to 15 residues. Per the germline V gene, CDR1 is SGHRS and CDR2 is YFSETQ.

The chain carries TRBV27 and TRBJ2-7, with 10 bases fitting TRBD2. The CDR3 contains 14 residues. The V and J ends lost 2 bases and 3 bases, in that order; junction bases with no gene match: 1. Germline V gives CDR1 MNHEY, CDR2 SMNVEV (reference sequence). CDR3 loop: CASSLRTSGYEQYF. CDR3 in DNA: TGTGCCAGCAGTTTACGGACTAGCGGCTACGAGCAGTACTTC.